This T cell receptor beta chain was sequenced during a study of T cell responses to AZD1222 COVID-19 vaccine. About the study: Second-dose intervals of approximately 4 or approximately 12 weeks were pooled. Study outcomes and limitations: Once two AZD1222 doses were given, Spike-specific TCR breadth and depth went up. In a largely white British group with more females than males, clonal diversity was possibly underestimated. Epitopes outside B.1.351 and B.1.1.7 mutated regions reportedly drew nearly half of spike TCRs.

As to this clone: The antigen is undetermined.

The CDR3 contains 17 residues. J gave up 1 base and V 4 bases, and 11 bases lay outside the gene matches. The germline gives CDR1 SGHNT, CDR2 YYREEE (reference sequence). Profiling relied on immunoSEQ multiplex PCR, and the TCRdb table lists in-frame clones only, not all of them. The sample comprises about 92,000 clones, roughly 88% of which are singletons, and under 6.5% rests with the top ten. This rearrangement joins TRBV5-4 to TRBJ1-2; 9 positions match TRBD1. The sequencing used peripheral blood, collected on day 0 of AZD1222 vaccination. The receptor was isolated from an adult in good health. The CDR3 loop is CASSPPPGQGGNYGYTF. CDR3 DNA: TGTGCCAGCAGCCCCCCCCCGGGACAGGGAGGTAACTATGGCTACACCTTC.